What follows are 23 T cell receptor beta chains derived from one specimen sequenced in a study of T cell responses to AZD1222 COVID-19 vaccine. TCRdb's copy holds only in-frame clones and misses some; the assay was immunoSEQ multiplex PCR. Of 97,000 or so clones listed, approximately 86% were seen once; the top ten hold 5%. The sequenced sample was peripheral blood, obtained on day 0 of AZD1222 vaccination. The source of these receptors is an adult in good health.

The chain is built from TRBV2 and TRBJ2-2; D unclear. Trimming left V 6 bases short and J 4 bases short, with 12 bases between. The germline CDR1 and CDR2 sequences are SNHLY and FYNNEI. The CDR3 totals 14 residues. For the CDR3, the DNA is TGTGCCAGCAGGGGGTTTCCCTTCACCGGGGAGCTGTTTTTT. Amino acids: CASRGFPFTGELFF.

The chain couples TRBV3-1 (or the pseudogene TRBV3-2) to TRBJ2-7; D gene ambiguous. From germline, CDR1 is LGHDT and CDR2 YNNKEL (reference sequence). Trimming shortened V by 2 bases and J by 3 bases, and 2 bases separated the two germline ends. CDR3 size: 11 residues. The CDR3 nucleotides are TGTGCCAGCAGCCAAATCTACGAGCAGTACTTC. Amino acids: CASSQIYEQYF.

The chain uses TRBV5-4 and TRBJ2-5; TRBD2 matches 9 bases. In germline, CDR1 is SGHNT, CDR2 YYREEE (reference sequence). CDR3 length: 14 amino acids. Trimming took 6 bases from V and 2 from J; bases not matched to a gene: 5. The CDR3 nucleotides read TGTGCCAGCACCCTAGCGGGGAATCAAGAGACCCAGTACTTC. Protein sequence: CASTLAGNQETQYF. The entire variable domain, with the rest obtained from reference TRBV5-4 and TRBJ2-5, is as follows: ETGVTQSPTHLIKTRGQQVTLRCSSQSGHNTVSWYQQALGQGPQFIFQYYREEENGRGNFPPRFSGLQFPNYSSELNVNALELDDSALYLCASTLAGNQETQYFGPGTRLLVL.

The genes are TRBV2 and TRBJ2-2, with 9 bases fitting TRBD2. The ends lost 2 bases at V and 6 bases at J; junction bases unmatched: 4. The CDR3 loop spans 15 amino acids. Germline CDR1 and CDR2: SNHLY and FYNNEI. The CDR3 sequence: CASSETAGGPGELFF. The CDR3, as DNA: TGTGCCAGCAGTGAAACGGCGGGAGGGCCCGGGGAGCTGTTTTTT.

V is TRBV5-1 and J is TRBJ2-5; 7 bases are a match to TRBD1. V was pared by 4 bases and J by 5 bases, with 8 bases of the junction left unmatched. This CDR3 has 14 residues. Germline V gene data show CDR1 as SGHRS and CDR2 as YFSETQ. The CDR3, as DNA: TGCGCCAGCAGCGTTGGGACAGCCCGGGAGACCCAGTACTTC. Its protein product is CASSVGTARETQYF.

This rearrangement joins TRBV30 to TRBJ1-5, with a possible D match to TRBD1 (5 bases). The germline V gene encodes CDR1 GTSNPN and CDR2 SVGIG (reference sequence). The CDR3 length is 13 residues. Trimming took 1 base from V and 11 from J, leaving 15 bases between them. CDR3 protein: CAWSDIGRGAQHF. For the CDR3, the DNA is TGTGCCTGGAGTGACATAGGACGGGGGGCCCAGCATTTT.

J is TRBJ1-2 and V is TRBV5-5, with no clear D. Trimming cost V 0 bases and J 5 bases, with 14 bases left between them. Germline-derived CDR1 and CDR2 are SGHKS and YYEKEE (reference sequence). CDR3 length: 15 amino acids. In DNA, the CDR3 is TGTGCCAGCAGCTTGGTGGTCCTAAGCGGGTATGGCTACACCTTC. It codes for CASSLVVLSGYGYTF.

In its sample, this clone was seen once. The J gene is TRBJ2-1, the V gene TRBV5-6, with a weak D call TRBD2 (5 bases). The germline gives CDR1 SGHDT, CDR2 YYEEEE. The CDR3 spans 14 residues. The germline V and J ends were trimmed by 0 bases and 6 bases, with 10 bases remaining between them. The CDR3 DNA reads as TGTGCCAGCAGCTTGGCGGGAAGAGGCAATGAGCAGTTCTTC. Its protein product is CASSLAGRGNEQFF.

V gene TRBV9 combines with J gene TRBJ2-3, with D perhaps assigned TRBD1 or TRBD2 (5 bases each). V was pared by 3 bases and J by 4 bases, with 15 bases between. Germline CDR1 reads SGDLS; CDR2 reads YYNGEE. CDR3 length: 15 amino acids. The CDR3 bases are TGTGCCAGCAGCGGGGTTGGGGGAAGCGCAGATACGCAGTATTTT. Amino acid sequence: CASSGVGGSADTQYF.

This sequence joins TRBV7-3 and TRBJ2-3; D remains unclear. The CDR3 length is 15 residues. V lost 4 bases and J 0 bases, leaving 11 bases between the germline ends. CDR1 is SGHTA and CDR2 is FQGTGA in the germline V gene. The CDR3 DNA sequence: TGTGCCAGCAGCTCTTCTTGGACCAGCACAGATACGCAGTATTTT. It codes for CASSSSWTSTDTQYF.

V gene TRBV6-1 combines with J gene TRBJ1-1; tentatively, D is TRBD1 (6 bases). This CDR3 comprises 17 residues. The ends were cut back, 2 bases at V and 3 bases at J, with 19 bases in the middle. Germline V gene lookup returns CDR1 MNHNS and CDR2 SASEGT. The CDR3 DNA is TGTGCCAGCAGTGAATTTGTGGGGGCGCTGAGAGACACTGAAGCTTTCTTT. Its translation is CASSEFVGALRDTEAFF.

The chain employs TRBV28 and TRBJ2-1; D is undetermined. The CDR3 has 11 residues. V dropped 10 bases and J dropped 0 bases, with 4 bases sitting between them. Germline-derived CDR1 and CDR2 are MDHEN and SYDVKM. The chain's CDR3 is CATRSYNEQFF. The CDR3 DNA sequence: TGTGCCACCCGCTCCTACAATGAGCAGTTCTTC.

CDR3 DNA sequence: TGCGCCAGCAGTCGTAGGGGTCACACTGAAGCTTTCTTT. Protein product: CASSRRGHTEAFF. The rearrangement uses TRBV5-1 and TRBJ1-1; D is possibly TRBD1 (5 bases). Deletions cut 5 bases from V and 3 bases from J, with 11 bases between. The CDR3 is 13 residues long. The V gene's germline CDR1 is SGHRS and CDR2 YFSETQ.

The chain carries TRBV11-1 and TRBJ1-3; the D is unclear. V lost 10 bases to trimming and J lost 0 bases, with 13 bases between them. The CDR3 runs to 14 residues. CDR1 SGHAT and CDR2 FQDESV come from the germline V gene (reference sequence). The CDR3 coding sequence is TGTGCCACCTCACGGACGAGCTCTGGAAACACCATATATTTT. It is translated as CATSRTSSGNTIYF.

In this sample, this clone turned up a few times. The rearrangement uses TRBV6-6 and TRBJ1-6; tentative D call: TRBD1 (6 bases). The V end lost 6 bases, the J end lost 0 bases, and 21 bases lay between the germline ends. CDR3 size: 19 residues. Germline V gene lookup returns CDR1 MNHNY and CDR2 SVGAGI (reference sequence). As DNA, the CDR3 is TGTGCCAGCAGCTTCGGACAGCCTAGGGAGAGCTCCTATAATTCACCCCTCCACTTT. This translates into CASSFGQPRESSYNSPLHF.

This sequence joins TRBV6-5 and TRBJ2-2, with 10 nucleotides matching TRBD2. V shed 0 bases and J 6 bases; nucleotides not matched to a gene: 4. CDR1 is MNHEY, CDR2 SVGAGI, per germline. The CDR3 is made up of 16 amino acids. CDR3: CASSYSGTSAPGELFF. DNA of the CDR3: TGTGCCAGCAGTTACTCGGGGACTAGCGCTCCCGGGGAGCTGTTTTTT.

V and J are TRBV2 and TRBJ2-4; D remains unclear. The V end was cut by 7 bases, the J end by 3 bases, with 10 bases between. The CDR3 totals 13 residues. Germline assignment: CDR1 SNHLY and CDR2 FYNNEI. CDR3 amino acids: CASNREVKNIQYF. The CDR3 bases are TGTGCCAGCAATAGGGAAGTCAAAAACATTCAGTACTTC.

This chain links TRBV18 with TRBJ1-1; D call uncertain. CDR1 is KGHSH, CDR2 LQKENI, per germline. This CDR3 is 14 amino acids long. V lost 3 bases to trimming and J lost 1 base, with 9 bases between them. The DNA of the CDR3 is TGTGCCAGCTCACCGCAAGGATGGAACACTGAAGCTTTCTTT. It specifies CASSPQGWNTEAFF.

The table lists this clone with a count of one. The chain has TRBV4-3 and TRBJ2-1; D is ambiguous. The germline CDR1 and CDR2 sequences are LGHNA and YSLEER. V was pared by 4 bases and J by 6 bases, with 4 bases between. This CDR3 has 11 amino acids. CDR3 nucleotides: TGCGCCAGCAGCCGCACCAATGAGCAGTTCTTC. Translating gives CASSRTNEQFF.

The chain links TRBV28 to TRBJ1-5; possible D gene TRBD1, 6 bases. The V end was cut by 7 bases, the J end by 2 bases, with 12 bases between. The CDR3 extends over 14 amino acids. The germline V gene encodes CDR1 MDHEN and CDR2 SYDVKM. The CDR3 DNA reads TGTGCCAGCATTGACGCAGGGGGCAATCAGCCCCAGCATTTT. Translated, it gives CASIDAGGNQPQHF.

V gene TRBV4-3 combines with J gene TRBJ2-7; no clear D. Germline V gene data show CDR1 as LGHNA and CDR2 as YSLEER. Trimming took 3 bases from V and 0 from J, leaving 12 bases between them. The CDR3 loop spans 15 amino acids. CDR3 DNA sequence: TGCGCCAGCAGCCAGCGACTTGAAAGCTCCTACGAGCAGTACTTC. Protein: CASSQRLESSYEQYF.

The chain couples TRBV7-9 to TRBJ1-2, with TRBD1 matching over 7 bases. Germline assignment: CDR1 SEHNR and CDR2 FQNEAQ (reference sequence). The CDR3 spans 14 residues. V shed 1 base and J 10 bases; nucleotides not matched to a gene: 9. CDR3 sequence: CASSLEQTGFDYTF. The CDR3 DNA reads TGTGCCAGCAGCTTAGAGCAGACAGGGTTCGACTACACCTTC.

The count of this clone is one. The rearrangement uses TRBV28 and TRBJ2-5, with D tentatively TRBD1 (5 bases). The CDR3 is 15 amino acids. Germline lookup yields CDR1 MDHEN and CDR2 SYDVKM. V was shortened by 6 bases and J by 3 bases, with 17 bases between the two germline ends. CDR3 in amino acids: CASSVGDFGKETQYF. CDR3 coding DNA: TGTGCCAGCAGCGTAGGGGATTTTGGGAAAGAGACCCAGTACTTC.